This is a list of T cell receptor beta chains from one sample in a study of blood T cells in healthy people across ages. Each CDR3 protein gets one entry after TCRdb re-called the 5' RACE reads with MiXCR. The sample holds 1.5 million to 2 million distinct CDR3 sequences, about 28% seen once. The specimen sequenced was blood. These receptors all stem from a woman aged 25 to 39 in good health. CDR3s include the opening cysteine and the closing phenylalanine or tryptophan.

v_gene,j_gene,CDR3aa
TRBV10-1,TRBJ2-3,CASSESASGGEDTQYF
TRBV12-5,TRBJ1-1,CASGLGAGTEAFF
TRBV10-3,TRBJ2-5,CAISDASGGQETQYF
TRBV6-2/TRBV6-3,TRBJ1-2,CASGLGRTDGYTF
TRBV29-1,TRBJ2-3,CSVQATAGTSTDTQYF
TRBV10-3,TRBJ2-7,CAINRDFGSYEQYF
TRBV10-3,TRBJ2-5,CAISESSGLETQYF
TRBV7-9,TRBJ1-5,CASSSVGQGPQHF
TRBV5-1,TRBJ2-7,CASSLEDSVKYEQYF
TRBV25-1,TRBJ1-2,CASTESTQGARGYTF
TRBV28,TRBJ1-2,CASSFRFPGDRKVPYGHTF
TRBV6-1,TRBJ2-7,CTSSEARTGRYEQYF
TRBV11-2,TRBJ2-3,CASSLEVRGDTQYF
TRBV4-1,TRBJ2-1,CASSQEEVAGGYEQFF
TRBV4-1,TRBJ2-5,CASSQSPSGGQETQYF
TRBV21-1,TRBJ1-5,CASRPDRVGSQPQHF
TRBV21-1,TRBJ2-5,CASSMGAGGETQYF
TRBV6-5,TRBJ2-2,CASSLLGVAVSGELFF
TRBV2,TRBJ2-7,CASRVNYEQYF
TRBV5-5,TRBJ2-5,CASSLAGTAPYGQYF
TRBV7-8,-,CASSLGGTSSSYNEQYF
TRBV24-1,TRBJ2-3,CATALGEDDTQYF
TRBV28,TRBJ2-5,CASSFSGTRETQYF
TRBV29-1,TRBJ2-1,CSVEGEGTRNNEQFF
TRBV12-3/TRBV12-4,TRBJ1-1,CASSLLQRDTEAFF
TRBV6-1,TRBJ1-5,CASSREANQPQHF
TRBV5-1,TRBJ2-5,CASSLTFTSGETQYF
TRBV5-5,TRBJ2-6,CASSLGGRINSANVLTF
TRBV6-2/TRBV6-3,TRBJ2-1,CASKREGVGEQFF
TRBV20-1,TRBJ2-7,CSAIYGTPSYEQYF
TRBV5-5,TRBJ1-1,CASNLFTSTEAFF
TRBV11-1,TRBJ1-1,CASSTQGGVTEAFF
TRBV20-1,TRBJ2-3,CSATGLAISTDTQYF
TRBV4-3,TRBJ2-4,CASSQDQGPKNIQYF
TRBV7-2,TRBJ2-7,CASVPGPGYYEQYF
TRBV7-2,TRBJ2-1,CASSRTGPYNEQFF
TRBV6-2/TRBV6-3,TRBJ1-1,CASSYARRDTEAFF
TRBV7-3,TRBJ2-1,CASSLTRGSGYNEQFF
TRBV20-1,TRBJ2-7,CSARESFRTSGNLISYEQYF
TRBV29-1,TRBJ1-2,CSERTRTGGYGYTF
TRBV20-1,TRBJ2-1,CSARESLYNEQFF
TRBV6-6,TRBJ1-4,CASSPGDPNEKLFF